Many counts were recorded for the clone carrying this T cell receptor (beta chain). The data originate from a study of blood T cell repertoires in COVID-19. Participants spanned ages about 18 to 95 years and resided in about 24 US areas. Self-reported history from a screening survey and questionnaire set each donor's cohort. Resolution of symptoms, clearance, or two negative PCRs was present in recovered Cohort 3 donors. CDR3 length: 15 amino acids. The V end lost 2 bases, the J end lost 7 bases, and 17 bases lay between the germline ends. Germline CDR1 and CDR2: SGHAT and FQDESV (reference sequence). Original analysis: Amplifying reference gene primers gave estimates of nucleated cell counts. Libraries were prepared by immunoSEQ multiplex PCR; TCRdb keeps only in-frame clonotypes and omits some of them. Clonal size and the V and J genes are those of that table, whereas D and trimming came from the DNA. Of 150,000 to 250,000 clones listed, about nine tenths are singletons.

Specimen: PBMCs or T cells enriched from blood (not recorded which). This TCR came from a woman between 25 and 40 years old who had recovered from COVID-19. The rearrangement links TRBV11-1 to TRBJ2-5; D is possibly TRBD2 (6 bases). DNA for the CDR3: TGTGCCAGCAGCTTAATCCGCGGGGACGCGGGGACCCAGTACTTC. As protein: CASSLIRGDAGTQYF. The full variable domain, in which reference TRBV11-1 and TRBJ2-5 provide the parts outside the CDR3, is EAEVAQSPRYKITEKSQAVAFWCDPISGHATLYWYRQILGQGPELLVQFQDESVVDDSQLPKDRFSAERLKGVDSTLKIQPAELGDSAMYLCASSLIRGDAGTQYFGPGTRLLVL.